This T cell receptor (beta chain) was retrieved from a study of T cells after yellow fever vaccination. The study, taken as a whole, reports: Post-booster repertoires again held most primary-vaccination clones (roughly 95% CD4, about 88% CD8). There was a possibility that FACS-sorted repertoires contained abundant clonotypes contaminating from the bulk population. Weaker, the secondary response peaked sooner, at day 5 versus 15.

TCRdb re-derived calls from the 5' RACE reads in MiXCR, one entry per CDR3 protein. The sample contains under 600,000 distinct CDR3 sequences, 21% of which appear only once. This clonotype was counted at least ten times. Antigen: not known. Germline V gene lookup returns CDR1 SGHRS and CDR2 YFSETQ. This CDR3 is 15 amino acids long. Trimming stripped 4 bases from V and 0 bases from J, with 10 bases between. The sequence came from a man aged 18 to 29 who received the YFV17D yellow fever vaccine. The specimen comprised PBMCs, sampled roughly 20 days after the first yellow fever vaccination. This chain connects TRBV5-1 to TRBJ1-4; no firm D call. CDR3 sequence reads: CASSGGQATNEKLFF. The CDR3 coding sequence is TGCGCCAGCAGCGGCGGTCAGGCAACTAATGAAAAACTGTTTTTT.